The present entry profiles one TCR beta chain with its context. The antigen is unknown. The data were taken from a study of T cell responses to AZD1222 COVID-19 vaccine. The V gene end was trimmed by 1 base and the J gene end by 2 bases; junction bases not matched to a gene: 3. Looked up from germline, CDR1 is SGHTA and CDR2 is FQGNSA. CDR3 length equals 15 residues. Study-level results: Spike-specific TCR breadth and depth both grew after two AZD1222 doses. Among spike-specific TCRs, nearly half reportedly target unmutated variant regions. Mostly white British, mostly female donors; authors suggested clonal diversity may be underestimated. The study sampled repertoires only after the peak T cell response.

Method: immunoSEQ multiplex PCR; TCRdb's copy keeps in-frame clones and lacks some. The sample yields about 140,000 clones, roughly nine tenths seen once. Specimen: peripheral blood, collected on day 0 of AZD1222 vaccination. The V and J genes are TRBV7-2 and TRBJ2-7; 9 bases map to TRBD1. This receptor was obtained from an adult in good health. The CDR3 protein is CASSLEQGAPYEQYF. CDR3 DNA sequence: TGTGCCAGCAGCTTAGAACAGGGGGCCCCCTACGAGCAGTACTTC.